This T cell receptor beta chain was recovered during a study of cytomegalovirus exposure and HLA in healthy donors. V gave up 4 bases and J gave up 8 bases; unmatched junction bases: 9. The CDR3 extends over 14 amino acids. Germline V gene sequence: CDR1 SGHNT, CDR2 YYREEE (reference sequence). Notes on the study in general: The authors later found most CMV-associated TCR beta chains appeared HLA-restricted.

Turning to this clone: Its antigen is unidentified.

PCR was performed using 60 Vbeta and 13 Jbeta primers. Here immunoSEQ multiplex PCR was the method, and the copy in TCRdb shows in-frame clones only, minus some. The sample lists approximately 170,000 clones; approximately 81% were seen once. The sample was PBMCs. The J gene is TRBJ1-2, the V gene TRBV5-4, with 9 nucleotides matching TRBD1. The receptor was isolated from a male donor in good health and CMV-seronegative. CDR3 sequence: CASSPQQGAGGYTF. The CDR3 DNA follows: TGTGCCAGCAGCCCACAACAGGGGGCGGGCGGCTACACCTTC.